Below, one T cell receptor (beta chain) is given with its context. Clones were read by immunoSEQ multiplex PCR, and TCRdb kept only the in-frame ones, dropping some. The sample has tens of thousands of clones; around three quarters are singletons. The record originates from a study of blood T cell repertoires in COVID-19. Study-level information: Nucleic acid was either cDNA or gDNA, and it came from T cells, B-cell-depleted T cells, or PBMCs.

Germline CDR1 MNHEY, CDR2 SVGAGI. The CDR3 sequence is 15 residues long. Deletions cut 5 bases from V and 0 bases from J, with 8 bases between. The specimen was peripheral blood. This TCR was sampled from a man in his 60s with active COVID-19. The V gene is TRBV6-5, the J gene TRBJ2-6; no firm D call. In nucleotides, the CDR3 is TGTGCCAGCAGTATCGGTCGCTCTGGGGCCAACGTCCTGACTTTC. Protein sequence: CASSIGRSGANVLTF.